Listed below are T cell receptor beta chains from one sample, sequenced in a study of long-term antiretroviral therapy in people with HIV. The table came from immunoSEQ multiplex PCR; TCRdb's copy has only in-frame clones and leaves some out. The sample lists 24,000 or so clones, around three quarters seen once, with around 4.9% in the top ten. The specimen comprised unsorted PBMCs, sampled 0.5 years after starting antiretroviral therapy. The receptor source for this set is a woman aged 40-49 years with HIV. Each CDR3 is given without its conserved first and last residue.

V gene,J gene,CDR3 protein
TRBV27,TRBJ1-4,ARGFGVGEKLF
TRBV9,TRBJ1-2,ASSFGTGGGNYGYT
TRBV15,TRBJ1-5,ATSSRGNNQPQH
TRBV6-4,TRBJ1-4,ASSDSRFSRKTTNEKLF
TRBV5-6,TRBJ1-4,ASSFRQGLSVNEKLF
TRBV29-1,TRBJ2-1,SVARGGPYNEQF
TRBV30,TRBJ1-2,AWSGWTEPFYGYT
TRBV7-7,TRBJ2-2,ASSSGLITGELF
TRBV10-3,TRBJ1-3,AITPDSGNTIY
TRBV11-2,TRBJ1-3,ASSSSWRAGNTIY
TRBV7-2,TRBJ2-7,ASSLRAPASGSYEQY
TRBV5-6,TRBJ1-2,ASSSIFPNSPMGYGYT
TRBV6-1,TRBJ2-3,ASSGLQRGGDTQY
TRBV7-9,TRBJ1-2,ASSLDRVVNYGYT
TRBV4-3,TRBJ1-4,ASSREGSKREKLF
TRBV7-2,TRBJ1-1,ASSFSIIPDGQAF
TRBV5-5,TRBJ1-1,ASSFGQKGTEAF